The sequence of this T cell receptor beta chain was determined in a study of beta chain features in type 1 diabetes. Study summary: Similarity in age, gender and cell yields was seen between patients and healthy donors. Study-level results: When Type 1 diabetes patients were examined, their TCRB CDR3s proved moderately but significantly shorter in all four CD4+ subsets.

Sequencing targeted expressed TCRB transcripts, as all isolated RNA had been reverse transcribed. The protocol was immunoSEQ multiplex PCR, while the TCRdb copy is restricted to in-frame clones and leaves out a portion. The table lists about 130,000 clones, just over 9% of them singletons. Deletions cut 5 bases from V and 2 bases from J, with 10 bases between. The V gene's germline CDR1 is SEHNR and CDR2 FQNEAQ (reference sequence). This CDR3 contains 14 residues. This clone occurred a few times. Its antigen is as yet unknown. The same CDR3 arises from other DNA sequences in this sample as well. What was sequenced was central memory CD4+ T cells from blood. The chain is built from TRBV7-9 and TRBJ1-5; tentative D call: TRBD1 (5 bases). The sequence was obtained from a man aged 18 to 30 in good health. CDR3 DNA sequence: TGTGCCAGCAGCCCCGGGGGGGGCAATCAGCCCCAGCATTTT. Translation gives CASSPGGGNQPQHF.